The clone carrying this T cell receptor (beta chain) was counted many times. Its antigen is not identified. The record originates from a study of T cells in Graves' hyperthyroidism and ophthalmopathy. Study-level findings and limits: It was a median around 6 months before onset that the model predicted ophthalmopathy. Blood shared most expanded thyroid clonotypes above 0.001.

CDR1 and CDR2 from the germline V gene are SGHVS and FNYEAQ. CDR3 size: 13 residues. V shed 5 bases, J shed 6 bases, and the junction held 3 bases outside the gene matches. Amplified TCR beta CDR3 regions derived from RNA transcripts. The TCR CDR3 first-round RT-PCR relied on the HTBI primer set. TCRdb reprocessed the multiplex PCR reads via MiXCR and lists one record per CDR3 protein. The data show under 550,000 distinct CDR3 sequences, roughly 13% seen once. The chain recombines TRBV7-6 with TRBJ2-2; 7 bases line up with TRBD2. Sequencing was done on a sample of blood. This receptor was taken from a woman aged 18-29 years with Graves' hyperthyroidism. CDR3 DNA sequence: TGTGCCAGCAGCGAAACTAGCGCCGGGGAGCTGTTTTTT. Its translation is CASSETSAGELFF.